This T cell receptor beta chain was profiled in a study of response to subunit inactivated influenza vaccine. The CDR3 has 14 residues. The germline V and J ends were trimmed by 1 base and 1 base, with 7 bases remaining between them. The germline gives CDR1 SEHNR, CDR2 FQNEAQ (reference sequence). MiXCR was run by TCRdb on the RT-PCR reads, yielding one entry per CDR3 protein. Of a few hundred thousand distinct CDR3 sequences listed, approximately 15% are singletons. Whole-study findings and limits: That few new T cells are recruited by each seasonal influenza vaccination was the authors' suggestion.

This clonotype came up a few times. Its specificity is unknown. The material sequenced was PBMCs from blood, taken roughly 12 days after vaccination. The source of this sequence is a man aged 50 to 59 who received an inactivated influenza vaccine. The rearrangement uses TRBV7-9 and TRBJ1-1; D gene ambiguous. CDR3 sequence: CASSLGSQNTEAFF. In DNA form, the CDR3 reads TGTGCCAGCAGCTTAGGGTCCCAGAACACTGAAGCTTTCTTT.